A selection of T cell receptor beta chains follows, all from one sample in a study of blood T cells in healthy people across ages. Each CDR3 protein gets one entry after TCRdb re-called the 5' RACE reads with MiXCR. This table has 1,500,000 or so distinct CDR3 sequences, roughly 43% appearing once. Sequenced material: blood. These receptors all come from a young woman in good health. The conserved cysteine and the conserved F or W are not part of the CDR3 here. Each record gives: V gene, D gene, CDR3 protein. D genes are given only for firm matches.

TRBV10-3 | TRBD1 | AISGQGSSYGYT
TRBV6-6 | TRBD2 | ASKTTGTSADYEQY
TRBV20-1 | - | SAKDGAYEQY
TRBV27 | - | ASSPRAGVRGEGYT
TRBV19 | TRBD1 | ASSKRRDRSQPGYT
TRBV20-1 | - | SASLANEQF
TRBV29-1 | - | SVELGPFGTGELF
TRBV2 | TRBD2 | ASFRTSDQETQY
TRBV5-1 | - | ASSLGDLSYNEQF
TRBV20-1 | - | SARNGPKQF
TRBV5-1 | TRBD1 | ASSPTRTGTYNEQY
TRBV7-2 | - | ASSLVVGEQF
TRBV10-3 | TRBD1 | AIRGQGQETQY
TRBV29-1 | - | SVADAWGETQY
TRBV29-1 | TRBD2 | SVAAGGGYEQY
TRBV25-1 | - | ASSESRTGGLQETQY
TRBV24-1 | TRBD1 | ATSETGDAYEQY
TRBV7-2 | - | ASSKRGTANEKLF
TRBV20-1 | TRBD2 | SASSSGDFQETQY
TRBV5-1 | TRBD1 | ASSSARGQGETQY
TRBV4-3 | TRBD1 | ASSQGPTGLVEKLF
TRBV29-1 | - | SVEGGVKQY
TRBV27 | - | ASSSYAAYYEQY
TRBV20-1 | TRBD1 | SAGGTGREQPQH
TRBV12-3/TRBV12-4 | - | ASSLLLEVEAF
TRBV7-2 | - | ASSFGREELF
TRBV6-4 | - | TTVGSIQY
TRBV7-2 | - | ASSASRFTEAF
TRBV7-9 | - | ASSAYLPGVDHDEQF
TRBV15 | - | ATIRDLAKNIQY
TRBV24-1 | TRBD2 | ATSDTAGDSYEQY
TRBV6-2/TRBV6-3 | - | ASSRVGEQF
TRBV4-1 | - | ASSHSTGTYNEQF
TRBV14 | - | ASSTQEKAT
TRBV5-1 | - | ASSLAPGQPYTDTQY
TRBV20-1 | - | SAPKGGASDEQY
TRBV7-7 | - | ASSLGSVGELF
TRBV20-1 | TRBD1 | SAPERQGETGELF
TRBV13 | TRBD1 | ASRPGGTGGVKLF
TRBV29-1 | - | SDRDGYYGYT
TRBV2 | TRBD2 | ASRGGVGYNEQF
TRBV27 | - | ASSSLLRGNEQF